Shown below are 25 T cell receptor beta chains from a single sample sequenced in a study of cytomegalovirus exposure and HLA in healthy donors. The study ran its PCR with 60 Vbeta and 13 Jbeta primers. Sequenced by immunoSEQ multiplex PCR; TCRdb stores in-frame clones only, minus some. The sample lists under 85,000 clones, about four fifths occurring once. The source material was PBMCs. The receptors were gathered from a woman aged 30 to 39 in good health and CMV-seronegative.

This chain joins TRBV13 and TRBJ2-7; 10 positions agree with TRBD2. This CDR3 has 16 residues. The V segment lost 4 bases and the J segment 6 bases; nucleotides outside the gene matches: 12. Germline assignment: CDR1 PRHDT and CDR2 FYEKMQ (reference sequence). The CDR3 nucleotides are TGTGCCAGCAGCTACAGGACTAGCGGATGGGAAGGCGAGCAGTACTTC. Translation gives CASSYRTSGWEGEQYF.

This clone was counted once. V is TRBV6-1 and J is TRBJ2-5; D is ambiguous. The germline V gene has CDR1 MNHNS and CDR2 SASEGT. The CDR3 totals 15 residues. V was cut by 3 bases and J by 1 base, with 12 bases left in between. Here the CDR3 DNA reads TGTGCCAGCAGTGAGATGTCTGGCAGCCAAGAGACCCAGTACTTC. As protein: CASSEMSGSQETQYF.

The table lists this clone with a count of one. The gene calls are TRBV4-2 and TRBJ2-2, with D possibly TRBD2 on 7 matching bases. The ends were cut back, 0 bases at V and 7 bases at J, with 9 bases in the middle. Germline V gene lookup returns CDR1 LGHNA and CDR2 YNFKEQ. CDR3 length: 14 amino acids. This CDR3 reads CASSQEGGGGELFF. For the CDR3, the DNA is TGTGCCAGCAGCCAAGAAGGGGGGGGCGGGGAGCTGTTTTTT.

This chain's CDR3 is CASSEVLGTEAFF. The CDR3 DNA follows: TGTGCCAGCTCTGAGGTATTAGGCACTGAAGCTTTCTTT. The chain combines TRBV18 with TRBJ1-1; D is ambiguous. The CDR3 runs 13 residues. V was shortened by 6 bases and J by 4 bases, with 12 bases between the two germline ends. Germline V gene data show CDR1 as KGHSH and CDR2 as LQKENI.

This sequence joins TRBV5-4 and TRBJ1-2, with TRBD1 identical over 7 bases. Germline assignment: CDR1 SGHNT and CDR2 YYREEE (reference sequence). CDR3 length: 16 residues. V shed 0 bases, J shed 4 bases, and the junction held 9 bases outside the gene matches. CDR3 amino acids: CASSLGDTNRGYGYTF. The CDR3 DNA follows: TGTGCCAGCAGCTTGGGAGATACAAACAGGGGCTATGGCTACACCTTC.

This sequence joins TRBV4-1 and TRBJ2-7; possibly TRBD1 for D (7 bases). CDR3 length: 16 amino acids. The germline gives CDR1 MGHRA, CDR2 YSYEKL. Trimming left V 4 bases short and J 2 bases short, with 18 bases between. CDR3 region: CASSPITTGRTYEQYF. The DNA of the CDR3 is TGCGCCAGCAGCCCAATAACGACAGGGAGGACCTACGAGCAGTACTTC.

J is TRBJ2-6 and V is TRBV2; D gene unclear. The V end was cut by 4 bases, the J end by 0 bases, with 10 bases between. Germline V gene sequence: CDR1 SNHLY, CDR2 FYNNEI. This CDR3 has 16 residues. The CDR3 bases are TGTGCCAGCAGTGCTAGTCGGTTCTCTGGGGCCAACGTCCTGACTTTC. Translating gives CASSASRFSGANVLTF.

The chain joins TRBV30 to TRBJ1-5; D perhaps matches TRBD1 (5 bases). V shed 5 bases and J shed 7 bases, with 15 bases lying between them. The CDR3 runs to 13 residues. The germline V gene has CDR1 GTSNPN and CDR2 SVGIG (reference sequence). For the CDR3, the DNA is TGTGCCTGGGCCGACAGCTTCTTACAGCCCCAGCATTTT. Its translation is CAWADSFLQPQHF.

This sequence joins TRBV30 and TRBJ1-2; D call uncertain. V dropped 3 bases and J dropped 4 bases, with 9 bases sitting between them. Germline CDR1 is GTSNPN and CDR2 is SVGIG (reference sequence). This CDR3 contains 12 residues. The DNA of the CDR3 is TGTGCCTGGAGCGGAGCCCTCTATGGCTACACCTTC. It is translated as CAWSGALYGYTF.

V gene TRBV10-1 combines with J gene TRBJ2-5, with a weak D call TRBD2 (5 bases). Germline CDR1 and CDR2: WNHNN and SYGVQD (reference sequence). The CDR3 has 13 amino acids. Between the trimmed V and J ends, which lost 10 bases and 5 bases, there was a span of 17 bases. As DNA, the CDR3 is TGCGCCATTTCTAGGTTAGCGTGGGAGACCCAGTACTTC. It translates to CAISRLAWETQYF.

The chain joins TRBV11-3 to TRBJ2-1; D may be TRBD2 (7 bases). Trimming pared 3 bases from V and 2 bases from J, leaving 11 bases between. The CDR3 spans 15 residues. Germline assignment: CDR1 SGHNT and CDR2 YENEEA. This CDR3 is CASSLGGGTYNEQFF. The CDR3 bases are TGTGCCAGCAGCTTGGGAGGGGGAACCTACAATGAGCAGTTCTTC.

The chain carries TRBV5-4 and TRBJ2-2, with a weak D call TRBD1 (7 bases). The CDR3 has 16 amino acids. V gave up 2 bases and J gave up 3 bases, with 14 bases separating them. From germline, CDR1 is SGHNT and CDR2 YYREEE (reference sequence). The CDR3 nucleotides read TGTGCCAGCAGCTTTCAACCCAGGGGGGACACCGGGGAGCTGTTTTTT. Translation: CASSFQPRGDTGELFF.

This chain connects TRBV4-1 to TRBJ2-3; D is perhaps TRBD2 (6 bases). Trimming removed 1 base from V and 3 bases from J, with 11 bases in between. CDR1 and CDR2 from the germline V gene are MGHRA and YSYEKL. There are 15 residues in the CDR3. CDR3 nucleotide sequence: TGCGCCAGCAGCCAAGCGGACTACGATACAGATACGCAGTATTTT. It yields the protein CASSQADYDTDTQYF.

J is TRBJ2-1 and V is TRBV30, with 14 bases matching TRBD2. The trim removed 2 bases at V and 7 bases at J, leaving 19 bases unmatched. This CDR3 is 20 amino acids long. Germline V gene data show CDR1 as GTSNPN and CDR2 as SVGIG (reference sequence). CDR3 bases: TGTGCCTGGAGTATCGACCGACTAGCGGGAGGGCCGGGGGTCCGTAATGAGCAGTTCTTC. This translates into CAWSIDRLAGGPGVRNEQFF.

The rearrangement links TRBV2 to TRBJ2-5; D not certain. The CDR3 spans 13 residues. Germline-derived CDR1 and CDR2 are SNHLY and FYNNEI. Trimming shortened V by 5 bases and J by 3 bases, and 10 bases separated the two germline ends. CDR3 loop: CASSNSPKETQYF. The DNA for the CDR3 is TGTGCCAGCAGTAATAGCCCCAAAGAGACCCAGTACTTC.

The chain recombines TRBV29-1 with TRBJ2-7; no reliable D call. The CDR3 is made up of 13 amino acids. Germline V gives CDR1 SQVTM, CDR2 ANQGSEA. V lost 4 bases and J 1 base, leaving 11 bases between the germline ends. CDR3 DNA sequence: TGCAGCGTTGTGGCGGTCCCTTCCTACGAGCAGTACTTC. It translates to CSVVAVPSYEQYF.

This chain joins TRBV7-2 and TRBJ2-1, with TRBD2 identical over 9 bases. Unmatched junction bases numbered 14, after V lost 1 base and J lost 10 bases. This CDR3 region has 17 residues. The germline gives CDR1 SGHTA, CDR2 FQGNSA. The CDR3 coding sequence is TGTGCCAGCAGCTTAGTCTCTACTCGCGGGAGGGCCAGAGAGCAGTTCTTC. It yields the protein CASSLVSTRGRAREQFF.

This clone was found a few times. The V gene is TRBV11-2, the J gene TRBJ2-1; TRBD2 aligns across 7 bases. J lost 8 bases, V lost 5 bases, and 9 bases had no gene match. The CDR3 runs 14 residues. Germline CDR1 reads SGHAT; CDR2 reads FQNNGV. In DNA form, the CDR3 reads TGTGCCAGCAGCGAAACAAGACTAGCAGATGAGCAGTTCTTC. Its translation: CASSETRLADEQFF.

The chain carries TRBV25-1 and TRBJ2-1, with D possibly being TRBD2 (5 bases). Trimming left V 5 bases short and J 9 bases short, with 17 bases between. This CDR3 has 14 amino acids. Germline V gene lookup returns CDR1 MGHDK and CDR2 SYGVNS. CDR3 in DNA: TGTGCCAGCAGTTCCCACGGTGGAAGCGGTGAGCAGTTCTTC. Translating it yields CASSSHGGSGEQFF.

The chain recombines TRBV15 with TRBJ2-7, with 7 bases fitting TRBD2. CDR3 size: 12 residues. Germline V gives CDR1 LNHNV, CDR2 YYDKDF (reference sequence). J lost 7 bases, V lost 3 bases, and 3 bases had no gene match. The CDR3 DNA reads TGTGCCACCAGCAGCCAGGGAGGGGAGCAGTACTTC. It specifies CATSSQGGEQYF.

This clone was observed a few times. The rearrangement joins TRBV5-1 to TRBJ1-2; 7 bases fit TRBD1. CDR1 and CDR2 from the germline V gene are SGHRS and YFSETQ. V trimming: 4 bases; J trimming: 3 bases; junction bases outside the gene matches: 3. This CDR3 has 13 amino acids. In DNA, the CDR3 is TGCGCCAGCAGCGACGGACAGGACTATGGCTACACCTTC. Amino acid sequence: CASSDGQDYGYTF.

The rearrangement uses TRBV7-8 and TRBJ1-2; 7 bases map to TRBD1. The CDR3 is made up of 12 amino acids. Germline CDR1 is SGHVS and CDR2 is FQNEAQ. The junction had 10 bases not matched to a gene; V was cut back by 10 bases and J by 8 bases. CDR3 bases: TGTGCCATCTACAGGGGTTTTGACGGCTACACCTTC. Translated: CAIYRGFDGYTF.

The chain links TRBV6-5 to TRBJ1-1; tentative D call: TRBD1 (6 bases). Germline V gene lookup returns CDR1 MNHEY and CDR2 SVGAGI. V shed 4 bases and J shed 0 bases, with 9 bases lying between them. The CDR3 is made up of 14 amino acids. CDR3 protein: CASSWDTMNTEAFF. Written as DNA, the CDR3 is TGTGCCAGCAGTTGGGACACCATGAACACTGAAGCTTTCTTT.

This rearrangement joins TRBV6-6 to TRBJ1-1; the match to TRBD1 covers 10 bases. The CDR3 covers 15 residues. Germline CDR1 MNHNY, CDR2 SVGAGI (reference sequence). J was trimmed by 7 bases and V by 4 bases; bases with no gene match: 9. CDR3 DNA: TGTGCCAGCAGTTCCCCGGACAGGGGGAACGGTGAAGCTTTCTTT. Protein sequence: CASSSPDRGNGEAFF.

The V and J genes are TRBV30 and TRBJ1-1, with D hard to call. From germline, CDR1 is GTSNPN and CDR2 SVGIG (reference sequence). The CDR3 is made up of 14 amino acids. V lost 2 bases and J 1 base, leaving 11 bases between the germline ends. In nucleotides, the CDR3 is TGTGCCTGGAGTACCTGCAGGCAGAACACTGAAGCTTTCTTT. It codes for CAWSTCRQNTEAFF.